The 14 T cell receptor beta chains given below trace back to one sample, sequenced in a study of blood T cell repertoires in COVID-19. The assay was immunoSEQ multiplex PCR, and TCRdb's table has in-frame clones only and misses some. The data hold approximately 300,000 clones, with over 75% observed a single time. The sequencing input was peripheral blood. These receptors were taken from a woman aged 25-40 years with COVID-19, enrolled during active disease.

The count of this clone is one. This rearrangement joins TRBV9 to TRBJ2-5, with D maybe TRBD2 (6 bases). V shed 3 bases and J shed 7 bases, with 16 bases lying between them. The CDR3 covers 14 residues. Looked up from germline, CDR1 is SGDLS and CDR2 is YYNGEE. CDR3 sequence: CASSEGLSSLTQYF. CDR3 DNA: TGTGCCAGCAGCGAAGGACTATCCTCTTTGACCCAGTACTTC.

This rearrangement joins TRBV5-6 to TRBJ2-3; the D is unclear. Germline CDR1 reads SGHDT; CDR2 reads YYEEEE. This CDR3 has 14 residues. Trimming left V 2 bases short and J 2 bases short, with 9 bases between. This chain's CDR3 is CASSLVVNTDTQYF. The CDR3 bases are TGTGCCAGCAGCTTAGTAGTTAACACAGATACGCAGTATTTT.

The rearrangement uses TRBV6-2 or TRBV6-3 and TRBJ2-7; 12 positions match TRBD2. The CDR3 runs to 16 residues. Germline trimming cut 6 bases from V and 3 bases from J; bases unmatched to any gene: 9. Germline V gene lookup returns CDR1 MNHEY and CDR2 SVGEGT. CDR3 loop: CASSPTLAGGLYEQYF. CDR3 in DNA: TGTGCCAGCAGCCCTACACTAGCGGGAGGCCTCTACGAGCAGTACTTC.

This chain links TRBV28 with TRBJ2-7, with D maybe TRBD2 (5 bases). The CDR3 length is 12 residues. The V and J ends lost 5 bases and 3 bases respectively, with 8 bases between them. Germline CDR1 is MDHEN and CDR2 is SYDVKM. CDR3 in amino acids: CASSRDYYEQYF. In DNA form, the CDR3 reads TGTGCCAGCAGTCGCGACTACTACGAGCAGTACTTC.

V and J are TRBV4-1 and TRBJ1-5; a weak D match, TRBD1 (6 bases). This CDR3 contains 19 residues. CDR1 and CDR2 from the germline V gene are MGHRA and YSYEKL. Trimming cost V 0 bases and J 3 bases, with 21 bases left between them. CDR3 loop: CASSQETVRGRQINQPQHF. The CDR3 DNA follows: TGCGCCAGCAGCCAAGAAACAGTCAGGGGACGGCAGATCAATCAGCCCCAGCATTTT.

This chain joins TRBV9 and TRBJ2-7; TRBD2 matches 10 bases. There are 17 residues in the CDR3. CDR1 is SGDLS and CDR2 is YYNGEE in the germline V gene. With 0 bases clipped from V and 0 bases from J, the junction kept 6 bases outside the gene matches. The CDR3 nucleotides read TGTGCCAGCAGCGTAGCTCCGGGACTAGCGAGCTCCTACGAGCAGTACTTC. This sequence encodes CASSVAPGLASSYEQYF.

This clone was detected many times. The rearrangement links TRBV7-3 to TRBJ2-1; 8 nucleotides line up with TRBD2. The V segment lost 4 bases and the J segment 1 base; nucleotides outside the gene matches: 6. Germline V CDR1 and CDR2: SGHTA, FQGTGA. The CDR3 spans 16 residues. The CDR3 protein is CASSSLAGRSYNEQFF. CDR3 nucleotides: TGTGCCAGCAGCTCGTTAGCGGGACGGTCCTACAATGAGCAGTTCTTC.

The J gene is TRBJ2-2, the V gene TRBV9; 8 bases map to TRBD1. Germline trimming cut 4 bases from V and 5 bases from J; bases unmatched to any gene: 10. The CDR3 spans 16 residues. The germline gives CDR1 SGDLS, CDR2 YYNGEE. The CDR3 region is CASSPRDRISTGELFF. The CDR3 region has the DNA TGTGCCAGCAGCCCCAGGGACAGGATCAGTACCGGGGAGCTGTTTTTT.

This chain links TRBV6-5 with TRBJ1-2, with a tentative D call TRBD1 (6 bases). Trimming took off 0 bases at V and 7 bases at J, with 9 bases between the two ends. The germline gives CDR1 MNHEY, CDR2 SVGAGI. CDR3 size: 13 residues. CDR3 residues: CASSYSTGTGYTF. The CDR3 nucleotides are TGTGCCAGCAGTTACTCTACAGGGACTGGCTACACCTTC.

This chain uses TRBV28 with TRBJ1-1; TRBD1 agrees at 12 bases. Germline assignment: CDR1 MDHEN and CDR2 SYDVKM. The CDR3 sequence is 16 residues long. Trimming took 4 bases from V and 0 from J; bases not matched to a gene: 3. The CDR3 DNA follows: TGTGCCAGCAGTTGGGGGACAGGGGGCTTGAACACTGAAGCTTTCTTT. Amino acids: CASSWGTGGLNTEAFF.

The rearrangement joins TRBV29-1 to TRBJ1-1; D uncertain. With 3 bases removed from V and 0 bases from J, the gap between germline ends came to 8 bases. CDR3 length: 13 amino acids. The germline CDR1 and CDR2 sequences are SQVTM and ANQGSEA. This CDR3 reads CSVDIEMNTEAFF. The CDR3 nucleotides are TGCAGCGTTGATATCGAGATGAACACTGAAGCTTTCTTT.

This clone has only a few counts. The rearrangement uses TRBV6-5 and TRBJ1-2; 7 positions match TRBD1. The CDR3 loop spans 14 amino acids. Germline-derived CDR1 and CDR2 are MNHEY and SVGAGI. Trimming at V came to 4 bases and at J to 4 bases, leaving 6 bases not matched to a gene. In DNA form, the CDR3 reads TGTGCCAGCAGTTCAGGGACAGCTCGCTATGGCTACACCTTC. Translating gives CASSSGTARYGYTF.

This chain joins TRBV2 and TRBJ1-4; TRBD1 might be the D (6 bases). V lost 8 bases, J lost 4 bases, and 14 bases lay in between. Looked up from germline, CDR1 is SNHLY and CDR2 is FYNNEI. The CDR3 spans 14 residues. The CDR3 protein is CASGTGPNNEKLFF. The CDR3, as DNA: TGTGCCAGCGGTACAGGGCCGAATAATGAAAAACTGTTTTTT.

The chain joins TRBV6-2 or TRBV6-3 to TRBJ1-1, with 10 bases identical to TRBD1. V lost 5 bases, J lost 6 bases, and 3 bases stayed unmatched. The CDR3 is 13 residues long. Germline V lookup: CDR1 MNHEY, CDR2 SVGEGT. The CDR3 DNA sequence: TGTGCCAGCAGTAGGACAGGGGGAGCTGAAGCTTTCTTT. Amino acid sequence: CASSRTGGAEAFF.